The clone carrying this TCR beta chain was found a few times. The antigen is undetermined. cDNA molecules, individually, were tagged with unique molecular identifiers. TCRdb processed the 5' RACE reads anew with MiXCR; each CDR3 protein has one entry. The sample yields over 95,000 distinct CDR3 sequences, approximately 17% seen once. This specimen comes from a study of early T cells in non-severe SARS-CoV-2 infection. Study information: The authors sequenced bulk RNA from unsorted whole blood, leaving chains unpaired. The study's findings and limits: Matching with VDJdb favored anti-spike CD8 responses (missing private and CD4 specificities).

CDR1 and CDR2 (germline): MNHEY, SMNVEV (reference sequence). Deletions cut 0 bases from V and 10 bases from J, with 15 bases between. CDR3 length: 14 residues. The sample consisted of whole blood. The receptor comes from an adult who was a healthcare worker with PCR-confirmed SARS-CoV-2 infection or an uninfected control (not recorded which). The chain employs TRBV27 and TRBJ1-1; D is unresolved. CDR3 amino acids: CASSLSPGRGGAFF. CDR3 bases: TGTGCCAGCAGTTTATCGCCAGGTAGAGGTGGAGCTTTCTTT.